Listed here is a single T cell receptor (beta chain). These data belong to a study of blood T cell repertoires in COVID-19. Overall study context: The study drew acute and convalescent COVID-19 samples from the United States, Italy and Spain. The cDNA or gDNA used as material had been derived from T cells, B-cell-depleted T cells, or PBMCs.

Authors' analysis steps: Quantification of nucleated cells was approximated via reference gene primer amplification. Generated by immunoSEQ multiplex PCR, the TCRdb table keeps only in-frame clones and is missing some. The DNA was the basis for D and trimming; V, J and clone size are from that table. There are some 41,000 clones in the sample; roughly nine tenths occur only once, and around 16% lies in the top ten. Sequenced sample: peripheral blood. The origin of this receptor is a woman aged 25 to 45 in a cohort sampled during active COVID-19.

Written as DNA, the CDR3 is TGTGCCAGTAGTCCGAGGACAGGGGGGGGATATAGCAATCAGCCCCAGCATTTT. Encoded protein: CASSPRTGGGYSNQPQHF. The V and J genes are TRBV19 and TRBJ1-5; 10 bases map to TRBD1. From germline, CDR1 is LNHDA and CDR2 SQIVND (reference sequence). Unmatched junction bases numbered 10, after V lost 5 bases and J lost 0 bases. The CDR3 length is 18 residues.